This T cell receptor beta chain stems from a study of blood T cell repertoires in COVID-19. The V and J ends lost 3 bases and 2 bases, in that order; junction bases with no gene match: 2. The CDR3 covers 15 residues. CDR1 is MNHEY and CDR2 is SVGAGI in the germline V gene. Per the authors' pipeline: Amplification of reference gene primers provided the estimated nucleated cell counts. Measured with immunoSEQ multiplex PCR; TCRdb has only the in-frame clones, and not every one. Clone size and the V and J calls come from that table; the DNA yielded D and trimming. The sample lists roughly 160,000 clones; approximately 90% were seen once.

This receptor was taken from a man aged 45-65 years with acute or convalescent COVID-19. The sequencing sample was made of peripheral blood. This sequence joins TRBV6-5 and TRBJ2-5, with TRBD2 identical over 11 bases. The CDR3 DNA is TGTGCCAGCAGTTATAGCGGGAGGGAGCAAGAGACCCAGTACTTC. This sequence encodes CASSYSGREQETQYF.